These 30 T cell receptor beta chains share one sample of origin, sequenced in a study of identifying expanded T cells in peripheral blood. Assay used: immunoSEQ multiplex PCR; TCRdb lists only in-frame clones, some missing. Among around 100,000 clones, around 88% were seen once, and the ten largest hold about 17%. The sequencing sample was made of blood. These receptors all come from a person aged 18 to 75 in good health.

The chain links TRBV4-2 to TRBJ2-5; 10 nucleotides align to TRBD1. The V gene's germline CDR1 is LGHNA and CDR2 YNFKEQ. The J segment lost 5 bases and the V segment lost 4 bases, leaving 7 bases of the junction unmatched. There are 15 residues in the CDR3. The CDR3 nucleotides read TGTGCCAGCAGCCGAGACAGGGGGCAAGGGGAGACCCAGTACTTC. It specifies CASSRDRGQGETQYF.

This chain links TRBV7-6 with TRBJ2-1; no firm D call. Per germline, CDR1 SGHVS and CDR2 FNYEAQ. Trimming took 2 bases from V and 4 from J, leaving 3 bases between them. The length of the CDR3 is 12 residues. CDR3 loop: CASSLFYNEQFF. The CDR3 DNA sequence: TGTGCCAGCAGCTTATTTTACAATGAGCAGTTCTTC.

In DNA, the CDR3 is TGTGGGAAACAGGGAAGCTCCTACGAGCAGTACTTC. It yields the protein CGKQGSSYEQYF. V usage is TRBV9 and J usage is TRBJ2-7; D perhaps matches TRBD1 (6 bases). There are 12 residues in the CDR3. CDR1 SGDLS and CDR2 YYNGEE come from the germline V gene.

The chain carries TRBV7-9 and TRBJ2-2; D uncertain. Looked up from germline, CDR1 is SEHNR and CDR2 is FQNEAQ (reference sequence). V gave up 4 bases and J gave up 0 bases, with 15 bases separating them. There are 17 residues in the CDR3. CDR3 in amino acids: CASSSVRTSANTGELFF. The DNA of the CDR3 is TGTGCCAGCAGCTCCGTAAGGACGTCCGCGAACACCGGGGAGCTGTTTTTT.

The V call is TRBV12-5, the J call TRBJ2-1; 7 nucleotides align to TRBD1. Looked up from germline, CDR1 is LGHNT and CDR2 is FRNRAP. CDR3 length: 14 amino acids. J was trimmed by 5 bases and V by 5 bases; bases with no gene match: 6. The CDR3 DNA sequence: TGTGCTAGTGGTGTGGGACAGAGTAACAATGAGCAGTTCTTC. Protein: CASGVGQSNNEQFF. The whole variable domain, filled in from reference TRBV12-5 and TRBJ2-1, reads DARVTQTPRHKVTEMGQEVTMRCQPILGHNTVFWYRQTMMQGLELLAYFRNRAPLDDSGMPKDRFSAEMPDATLATLKIQPSEPRDSAVYFCASGVGQSNNEQFFGPGTRLTVL.

J is TRBJ2-5 and V is TRBV4-3, with 14 bases that match TRBD2. J gave up 4 bases and V 0 bases, and 13 bases lay outside the gene matches. The CDR3 sequence is 20 residues long. Germline assignment: CDR1 LGHNA and CDR2 YSLEER. This CDR3 is CASSQELNYGTSGGGETQYF. In DNA, the CDR3 is TGCGCCAGCAGCCAAGAGCTGAACTATGGGACTAGCGGGGGCGGAGAGACCCAGTACTTC.

The V gene is TRBV18, the J gene TRBJ2-1; tentatively, D is TRBD1 (8 bases). Germline V gene sequence: CDR1 KGHSH, CDR2 LQKENI. The CDR3 is 16 amino acids. V lost 6 bases and J lost 2, with 17 bases in between. CDR3 DNA sequence: TGTGCCAGCTCTCTCACAGGGGGGGGCCCCTACAATGAGCAGTTCTTC. Translation gives CASSLTGGGPYNEQFF. Based on the CDR3 plus reference TRBV18 and TRBJ2-1, the full variable domain is NAGVMQNPRHLVRRRGQEARLRCSPMKGHSHVYWYRQLPEEGLKFMVYLQKENIIDESGMPKERFSAEFPKEGPSILRIQQVVRGDSAAYFCASSLTGGGPYNEQFFGPGTRLTVL.

This clone was detected once. This CDR3 is CASSYSPSTDTQYF. CDR3 coding DNA: TGTGCCAGCAGTTACTCGCCTAGCACAGATACGCAGTATTTT. The chain links TRBV6-5 to TRBJ2-3, with D unclear. The germline gives CDR1 MNHEY, CDR2 SVGAGI. Between the trimmed V and J ends, which lost 0 bases and 0 bases, there was a span of 4 bases. This CDR3 is built from 14 residues.

V gene TRBV4-1 combines with J gene TRBJ1-1; the D gene is possibly TRBD1 (6 bases). The CDR3 consists of 15 residues. Germline CDR1 and CDR2: MGHRA and YSYEKL. V dropped 0 bases and J dropped 1 base, with 9 bases sitting between them. CDR3 sequence reads: CASSQDTGRNTEAFF. DNA of the CDR3: TGCGCCAGCAGCCAAGATACAGGGCGGAACACTGAAGCTTTCTTT.

The chain carries TRBV30 and TRBJ2-5; maybe TRBD2 (5 bases). This CDR3 has 12 amino acids. Germline V gene data show CDR1 as GTSNPN and CDR2 as SVGIG (reference sequence). The CDR3 DNA follows: TGTCCCACGTCCGGGGAAAAAGAGACCCAGTACTTC. This sequence encodes CPTSGEKETQYF.

The V gene is TRBV5-6, the J gene TRBJ2-2, with no clear D. V gave up 0 bases and J gave up 1 base, with 7 bases separating them. The CDR3 has 15 residues. Germline CDR1 and CDR2: SGHDT and YYEEEE. The CDR3 DNA reads as TGTGCCAGCAGCTTGGCCCGAGGGAACACCGGGGAGCTGTTTTTT. It codes for CASSLARGNTGELFF.

This chain connects TRBV6-6 to TRBJ2-5; D is possibly TRBD1 (6 bases). Germline CDR1 MNHNY, CDR2 SVGAGI (reference sequence). This CDR3 has 15 residues. Trimming took 5 bases from V and 1 from J, leaving 14 bases between them. CDR3: CASSRRDNLQETQYF. The CDR3 DNA is TGTGCCAGCAGTCGCCGGGACAACCTCCAAGAGACCCAGTACTTC.

The chain carries TRBV6-6 and TRBJ2-1; 9 bases align to TRBD1. V shed 5 bases and J 5 bases; nucleotides not matched to a gene: 10. CDR3 length: 16 residues. Per the germline V gene, CDR1 is MNHNY and CDR2 is SVGAGI (reference sequence). The CDR3: CASSNRDRAMHNEQFF. The DNA for the CDR3 is TGTGCCAGCAGTAACCGGGACAGGGCAATGCACAATGAGCAGTTCTTC.

The V gene is TRBV7-7, the J gene TRBJ2-1, with D maybe TRBD1 (6 bases). Germline assignment: CDR1 SSHAT and CDR2 FNYEAQ (reference sequence). The CDR3 spans 14 residues. Trimming removed 1 base from V and 5 bases from J, with 9 bases in between. The CDR3 nucleotides read TGTGCCAGCAGCTTAGTGACAGGACACAATGAGCAGTTCTTC. It encodes CASSLVTGHNEQFF.

The rearrangement links TRBV6-5 to TRBJ1-2; D unresolved. The CDR3 is 15 amino acids. Germline values: CDR1 MNHEY, CDR2 SVGAGI. V was trimmed by 2 bases and J by 0 bases, leaving 10 bases between them. CDR3 protein: CASSYGPTTNYGYTF. The DNA for the CDR3 is TGTGCCAGCAGTTACGGTCCAACGACTAACTATGGCTACACCTTC.

V gene TRBV4-1 combines with J gene TRBJ2-5; no firm D call. Germline assignment: CDR1 MGHRA and CDR2 YSYEKL. The CDR3 length is 16 residues. V lost 0 bases, J lost 0 bases, and 11 bases lay in between. CDR3 sequence reads: CASSQDTPQYQETQYF. The CDR3 nucleotides are TGCGCCAGCAGCCAAGATACTCCGCAGTACCAAGAGACCCAGTACTTC.

CDR3 region: CASSLGQGSGANVLTF. Written as DNA, the CDR3 is TGCGCCAGCAGCTTGGGACAGGGGTCTGGGGCCAACGTCCTGACTTTC. The gene calls are TRBV5-1 and TRBJ2-6; 8 bases map to TRBD1. CDR3 length: 16 amino acids. Germline V gene sequence: CDR1 SGHRS, CDR2 YFSETQ. Trimming at V came to 0 bases and at J to 1 base, leaving 0 bases not matched to a gene.

This chain uses TRBV5-4 with TRBJ2-3; perhaps TRBD1 as D (5 bases). The germline gives CDR1 SGHNT, CDR2 YYREEE (reference sequence). Trimming took 3 bases from V and 2 from J, leaving 19 bases between them. The CDR3 runs 17 residues. CDR3 bases: TGTGCCAGCAGCTCAGGGCCTACCCCGACAGTCACAGATACGCAGTATTTT. Amino acids: CASSSGPTPTVTDTQYF.

The chain couples TRBV7-8 to TRBJ1-1, with TRBD1 identical over 7 bases. Per the germline V gene, CDR1 is SGHVS and CDR2 is FQNEAQ. The CDR3 is 15 amino acids. With V trimmed by 2 bases and J by 4 bases, 7 bases remained unmatched. CDR3 bases: TGTGCCAGCAGCTTAACACAGGGGCGGAGCACTGAAGCTTTCTTT. Translation: CASSLTQGRSTEAFF. The complete variable domain, with remaining parts taken from reference TRBV7-8 and TRBJ1-1, reads GAGVSQSPRYKVAKRGQDVALRCDPISGHVSLFWYQQALGQGPEFLTYFQNEAQLDKSGLPSDRFFAERPEGSVSTLKIQRTQQEDSAVYLCASSLTQGRSTEAFFGQGTRLTVV.

The V call is TRBV30, the J call TRBJ1-1, with D perhaps TRBD1 (5 bases). The CDR3 consists of 16 residues. Germline V CDR1 and CDR2: GTSNPN, SVGIG (reference sequence). Trimming stripped 4 bases from V and 6 bases from J, with 24 bases between. CDR3 residues: CAWTRGGASRGAEAFF. In DNA, the CDR3 is TGTGCCTGGACCCGCGGTGGGGCGTCGCGAGGGGCTGAAGCTTTCTTT.

The CDR3 protein is CASSIHPPGLRAAEDTQYF. The CDR3 DNA reads TGTGCCAGTAGTATTCATCCCCCGGGCCTCAGGGCCGCAGAAGATACGCAGTATTTT. The chain couples TRBV19 to TRBJ2-3, with D possibly matching TRBD1 (5 bases). Germline V gene sequence: CDR1 LNHDA, CDR2 SQIVND (reference sequence). Deletions cut 3 bases from V and 5 bases from J, with 27 bases between. CDR3 length: 19 residues.

DNA of the CDR3: TGTGCCAGCAGTTACAAGGCAGGGACCTACGAGCAGTACTTC. Its protein is CASSYKAGTYEQYF. The V gene is TRBV6-6, the J gene TRBJ2-7, with a tentative D call TRBD1 (5 bases). The germline V gene has CDR1 MNHNY and CDR2 SVGAGI (reference sequence). This CDR3 spans 14 amino acids. The V and J ends lost 2 bases and 2 bases respectively, with 10 bases between them.

The genes are TRBV9 and TRBJ2-7, with a tentative D call TRBD2 (6 bases). V gave up 4 bases and J gave up 0 bases, with 17 bases separating them. CDR3 length: 16 amino acids. Germline V gene sequence: CDR1 SGDLS, CDR2 YYNGEE. The CDR3 region has the DNA TGTGCCAGCAGCCCCCTGGGAGGCCCTTACTCCTACGAGCAGTACTTC. It codes for CASSPLGGPYSYEQYF.

The CDR3 sequence: CASSQRWRGAETQYF. In DNA, the CDR3 is TGCGCCAGCAGCCAACGTTGGCGGGGGGCAGAGACCCAGTACTTC. This rearrangement joins TRBV4-3 to TRBJ2-5, with 8 nucleotides matching TRBD2. J lost 4 bases, V lost 2 bases, and 6 bases had no gene match. CDR1 and CDR2 (germline): LGHNA, YSLEER. The CDR3 has 15 amino acids.

V gene TRBV7-6 combines with J gene TRBJ2-7; tentative D call: TRBD2 (5 bases). V shed 8 bases and J shed 1 base, with 12 bases lying between them. Germline V gives CDR1 SGHVS, CDR2 FNYEAQ. This CDR3 comprises 13 residues. DNA for the CDR3: TGTGCCAGCTCGAGGACTTCTTCCTACGAGCAGTACTTC. Translation: CASSRTSSYEQYF.

The rearrangement links TRBV19 to TRBJ1-3, with 9 bases that match TRBD1. The CDR3 runs 15 residues. J was trimmed by 5 bases and V by 7 bases; bases with no gene match: 9. Germline values: CDR1 LNHDA, CDR2 SQIVND (reference sequence). This chain's CDR3 is CASTETDRGRNTIYF. The CDR3 DNA is TGTGCCAGTACCGAAACGGACAGGGGAAGAAACACCATATATTTT.

The chain carries TRBV7-9 and TRBJ1-4; maybe TRBD1 (5 bases). The V gene's germline CDR1 is SEHNR and CDR2 FQNEAQ (reference sequence). CDR3 length equals 16 residues. V was pared by 5 bases and J by 0 bases, with 13 bases between. CDR3 residues: CASSPTDLATNEKLFF. The CDR3 coding sequence is TGTGCCAGCAGCCCGACAGATCTTGCAACTAATGAAAAACTGTTTTTT.

The V and J genes are TRBV5-6 and TRBJ2-1; 7 bases agree with TRBD2. Unmatched junction bases numbered 7, after V lost 1 base and J lost 6 bases. Germline V CDR1 and CDR2: SGHDT, YYEEEE. The CDR3 length is 15 residues. The CDR3 loop reads CASSLFVSGFNEQFF. The CDR3 DNA reads TGTGCCAGCAGCTTGTTCGTTAGCGGGTTCAATGAGCAGTTCTTC.

This clone has a single count. The J gene is TRBJ2-1, the V gene TRBV20-1; D is unclear. The CDR3 consists of 10 residues. Germline CDR1 and CDR2: DFQATT and SNEGSKA (reference sequence). V was shortened by 6 bases and J by 7 bases, with 7 bases between the two germline ends. For the CDR3, the DNA is TGCAGTGCAGGAATGAATGAGCAGTTCTTC. Protein: CSAGMNEQFF.

This clone was observed a handful of times. This sequence joins TRBV18 and TRBJ2-7; D possibly corresponds to TRBD1 (6 bases). Trimming stripped 3 bases from V and 0 bases from J, with 18 bases between. The CDR3 loop spans 17 amino acids. The V gene's germline CDR1 is KGHSH and CDR2 LQKENI. In nucleotides, the CDR3 is TGTGCCAGCTCACCGACCATGGGCGGACAGTTCTCCTACGAGCAGTACTTC. This sequence encodes CASSPTMGGQFSYEQYF.